This TCR beta chain was sequenced in a study of control samples from healthy donors and cancer patients. This CDR3 is 12 amino acids long. Germline-derived CDR1 and CDR2 are SGHDN and FVKESK. Trimming removed 4 bases at V and 5 bases at J, with 8 bases between. Sequencing used immunoSEQ multiplex PCR; TCRdb keeps in-frame clones, though not all of them. Of about 110,000 clones in the sample, roughly 89% were seen once. The genes are TRBV14 and TRBJ2-5; D is unresolved. The sample was blood. The sequence came from a woman aged 45-65 years in good health. DNA of the CDR3: TGTGCCAGCAGCCTACGTGAGGAGACCCAGTACTTC. This gives the protein CASSLREETQYF.